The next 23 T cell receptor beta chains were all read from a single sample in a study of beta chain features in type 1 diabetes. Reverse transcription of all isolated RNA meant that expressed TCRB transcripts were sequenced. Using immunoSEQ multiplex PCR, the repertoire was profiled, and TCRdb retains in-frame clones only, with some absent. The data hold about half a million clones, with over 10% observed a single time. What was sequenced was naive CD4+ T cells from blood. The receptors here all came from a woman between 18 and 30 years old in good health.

The CDR3 region is CASSHGGPSSYEQYV. As DNA, the CDR3 is TGTGCCAGCAGCCACGGAGGGCCGAGCTCCTACGAGCAGTACGTC. The chain carries TRBV28 and TRBJ2-7, with D possibly TRBD2 on 6 matching bases. The germline V gene encodes CDR1 MDHEN and CDR2 SYDVKM. This CDR3 has 15 amino acids. The ends were cut back, 6 bases at V and 0 bases at J, with 15 bases in the middle.

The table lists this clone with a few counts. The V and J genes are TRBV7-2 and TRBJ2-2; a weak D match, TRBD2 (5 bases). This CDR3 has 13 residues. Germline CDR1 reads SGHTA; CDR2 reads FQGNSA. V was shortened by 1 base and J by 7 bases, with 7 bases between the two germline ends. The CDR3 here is CASSLVAGGELFF. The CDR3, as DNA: TGTGCCAGCAGCTTAGTTGCGGGCGGGGAGCTGTTTTTT. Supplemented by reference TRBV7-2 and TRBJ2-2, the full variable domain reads GAGVSQSPSNKVTEKGKDVELRCDPISGHTALYWYRQSLGQGLEFLIYFQGNSAPDKSGLPSDRFSAERTGGSVSTLTIQRTQQEDSAVYLCASSLVAGGELFFGEGSRLTVL.

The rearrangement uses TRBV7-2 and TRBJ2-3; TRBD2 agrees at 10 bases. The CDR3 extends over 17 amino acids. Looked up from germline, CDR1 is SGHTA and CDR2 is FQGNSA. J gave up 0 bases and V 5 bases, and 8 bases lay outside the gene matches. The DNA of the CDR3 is TGTGCCAGCAGCGACACTAGCGGGACATCTAGCACAGATACGCAGTATTTT. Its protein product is CASSDTSGTSSTDTQYF.

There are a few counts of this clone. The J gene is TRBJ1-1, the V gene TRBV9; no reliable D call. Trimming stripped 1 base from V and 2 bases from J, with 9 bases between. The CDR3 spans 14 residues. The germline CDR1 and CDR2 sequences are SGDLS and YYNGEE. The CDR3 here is CASSVMPSNTEAFF. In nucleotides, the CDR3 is TGTGCCAGCAGCGTAATGCCGTCCAACACTGAAGCTTTCTTT.

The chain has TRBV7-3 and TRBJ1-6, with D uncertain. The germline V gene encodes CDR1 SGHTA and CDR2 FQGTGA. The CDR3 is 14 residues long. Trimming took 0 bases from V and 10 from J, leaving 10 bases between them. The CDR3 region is CASSLTLGGSPLHF. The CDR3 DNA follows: TGTGCCAGCAGCTTAACTCTGGGCGGCTCACCCCTCCACTTT.

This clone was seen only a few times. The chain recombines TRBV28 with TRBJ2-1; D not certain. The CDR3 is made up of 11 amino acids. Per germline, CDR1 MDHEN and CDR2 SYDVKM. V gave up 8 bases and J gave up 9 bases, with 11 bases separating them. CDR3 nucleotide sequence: TGTGCCAGCTTTTCCAGAGGTGAGCAGTTCTTC. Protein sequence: CASFSRGEQFF.

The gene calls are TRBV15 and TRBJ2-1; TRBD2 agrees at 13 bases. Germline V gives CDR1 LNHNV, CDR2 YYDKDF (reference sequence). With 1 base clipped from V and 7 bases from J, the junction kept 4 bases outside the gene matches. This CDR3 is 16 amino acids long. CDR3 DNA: TGTGCCACCAGCAGAGGTGGACTAGCGGGGGAAAATGAGCAGTTCTTC. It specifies CATSRGGLAGENEQFF.

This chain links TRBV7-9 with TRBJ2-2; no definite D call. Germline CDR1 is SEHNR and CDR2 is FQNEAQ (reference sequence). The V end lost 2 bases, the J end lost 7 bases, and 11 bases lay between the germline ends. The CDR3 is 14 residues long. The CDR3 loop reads CASSLLAGGGELFF. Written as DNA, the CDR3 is TGTGCCAGCAGCTTACTGGCAGGTGGCGGGGAGCTGTTTTTT.

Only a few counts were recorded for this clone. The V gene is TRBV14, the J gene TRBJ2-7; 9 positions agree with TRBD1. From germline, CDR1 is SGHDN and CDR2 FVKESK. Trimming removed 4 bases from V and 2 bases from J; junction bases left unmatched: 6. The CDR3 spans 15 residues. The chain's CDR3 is CASSRGGTGTYEQYF. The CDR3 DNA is TGTGCCAGCAGCCGAGGAGGGACAGGGACCTACGAGCAGTACTTC.

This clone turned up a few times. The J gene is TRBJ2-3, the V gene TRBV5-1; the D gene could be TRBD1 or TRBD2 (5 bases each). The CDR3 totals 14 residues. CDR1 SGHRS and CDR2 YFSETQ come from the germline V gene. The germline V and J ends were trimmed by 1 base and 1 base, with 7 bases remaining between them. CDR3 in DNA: TGCGCCAGCAGCTTGTCGGGGCGCACAGATACGCAGTATTTT. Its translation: CASSLSGRTDTQYF.

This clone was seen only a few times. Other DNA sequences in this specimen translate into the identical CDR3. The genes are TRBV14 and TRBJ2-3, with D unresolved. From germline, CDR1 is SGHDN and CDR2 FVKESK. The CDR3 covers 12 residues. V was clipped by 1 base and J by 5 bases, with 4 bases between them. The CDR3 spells CASSQVRDTQYF. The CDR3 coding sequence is TGTGCCAGCAGCCAAGTAAGAGATACGCAGTATTTT.

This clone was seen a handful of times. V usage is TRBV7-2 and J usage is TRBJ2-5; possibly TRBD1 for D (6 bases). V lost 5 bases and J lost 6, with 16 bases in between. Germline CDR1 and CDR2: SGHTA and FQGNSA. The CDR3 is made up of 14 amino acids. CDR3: CASSADRSSKTQYF. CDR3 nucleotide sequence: TGTGCCAGCAGCGCCGACAGGTCCTCAAAGACCCAGTACTTC.

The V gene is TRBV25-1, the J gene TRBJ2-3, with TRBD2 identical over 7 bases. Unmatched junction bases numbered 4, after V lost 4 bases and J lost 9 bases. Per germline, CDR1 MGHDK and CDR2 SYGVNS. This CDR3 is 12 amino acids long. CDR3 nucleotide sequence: TGTGCCAGCAGTGCGGTGCGGGAGACGCAGTATTTT. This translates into CASSAVRETQYF.

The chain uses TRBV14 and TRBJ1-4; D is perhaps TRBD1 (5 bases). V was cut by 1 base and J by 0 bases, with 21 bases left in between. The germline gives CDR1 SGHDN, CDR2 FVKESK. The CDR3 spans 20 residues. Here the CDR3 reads CASSQVGGSDSLSTNEKLFF. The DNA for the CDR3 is TGTGCCAGCAGCCAAGTGGGAGGGTCCGACAGTCTTTCAACTAATGAAAAACTGTTTTTT.

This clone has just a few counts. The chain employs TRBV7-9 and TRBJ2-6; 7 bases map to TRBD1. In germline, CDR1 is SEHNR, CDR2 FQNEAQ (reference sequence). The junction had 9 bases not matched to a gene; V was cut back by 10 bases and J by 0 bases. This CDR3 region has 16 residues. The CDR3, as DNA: TGTGCCACCCTGACAGGGCACCACTCTGGGGCCAACGTCCTGACTTTC. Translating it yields CATLTGHHSGANVLTF.

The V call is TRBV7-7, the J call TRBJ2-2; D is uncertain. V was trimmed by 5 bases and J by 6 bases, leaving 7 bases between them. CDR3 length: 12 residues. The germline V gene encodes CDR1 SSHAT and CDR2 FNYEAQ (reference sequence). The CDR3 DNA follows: TGTGCCAGCAGCCCCCGCGCCGGGGAGCTGTTTTTT. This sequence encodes CASSPRAGELFF.

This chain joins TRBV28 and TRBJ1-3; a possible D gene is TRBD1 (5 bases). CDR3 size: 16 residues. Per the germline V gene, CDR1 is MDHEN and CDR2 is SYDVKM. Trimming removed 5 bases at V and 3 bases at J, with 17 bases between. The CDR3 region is CASSPAGRVYGNTIYF. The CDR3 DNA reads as TGTGCCAGCAGTCCGGCAGGCAGGGTATATGGAAACACCATATATTTT.

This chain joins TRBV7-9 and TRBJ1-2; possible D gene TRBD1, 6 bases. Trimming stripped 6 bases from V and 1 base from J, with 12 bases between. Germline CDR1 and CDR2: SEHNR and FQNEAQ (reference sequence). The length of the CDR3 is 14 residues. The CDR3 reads CASSPRQVNYGYTF. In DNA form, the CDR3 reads TGTGCCAGCAGTCCTCGACAGGTTAACTATGGCTACACCTTC.

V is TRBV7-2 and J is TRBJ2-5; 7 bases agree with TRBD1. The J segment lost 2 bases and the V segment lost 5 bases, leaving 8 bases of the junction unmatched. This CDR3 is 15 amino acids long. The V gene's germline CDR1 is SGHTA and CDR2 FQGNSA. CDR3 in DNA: TGTGCCAGCAGCACCCAACAGGGGACGCAAGAGACCCAGTACTTC. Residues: CASSTQQGTQETQYF.

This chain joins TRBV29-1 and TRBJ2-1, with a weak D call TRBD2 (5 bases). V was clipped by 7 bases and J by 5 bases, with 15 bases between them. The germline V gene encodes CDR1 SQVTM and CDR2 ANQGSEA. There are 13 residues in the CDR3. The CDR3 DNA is TGCAGCGGGAGGTCCGCTAGGCACAATGAGCAGTTCTTC. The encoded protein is CSGRSARHNEQFF.

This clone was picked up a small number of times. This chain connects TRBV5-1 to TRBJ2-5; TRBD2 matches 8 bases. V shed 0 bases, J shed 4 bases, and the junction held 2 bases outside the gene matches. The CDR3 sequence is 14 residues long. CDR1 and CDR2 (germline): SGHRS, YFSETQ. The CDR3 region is CASSLGLAGETQYF. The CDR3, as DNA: TGCGCCAGCAGCTTGGGGCTAGCGGGAGAGACCCAGTACTTC.

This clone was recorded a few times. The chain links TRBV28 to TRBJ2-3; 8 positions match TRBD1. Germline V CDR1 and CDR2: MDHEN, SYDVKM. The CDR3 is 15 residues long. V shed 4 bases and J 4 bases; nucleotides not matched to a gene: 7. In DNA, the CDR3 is TGTGCCAGCAGTTCATGGACAGGGAACGCAGATACGCAGTATTTT. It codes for CASSSWTGNADTQYF.

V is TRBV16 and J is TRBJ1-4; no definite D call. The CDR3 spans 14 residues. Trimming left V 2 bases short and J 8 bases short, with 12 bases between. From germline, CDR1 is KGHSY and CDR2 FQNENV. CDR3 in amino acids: CASSQMAEREKLFF. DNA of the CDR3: TGTGCCAGCAGCCAAATGGCAGAGAGGGAAAAACTGTTTTTT.